This T cell receptor (beta chain) emerged from a study of blood T cells in healthy people across ages. Trimming shortened V by 8 bases and J by 1 base, and 12 bases separated the two germline ends. From germline, CDR1 is SGHAT and CDR2 FQNNGV. The CDR3 totals 14 residues. Using a J-beta primer mix together with a sample-barcoded 5' primer, a second PCR was run for 7 to 11 cycles. TCRdb re-analysed the 5' RACE reads in MiXCR, keeping a single row per CDR3 protein. Of approximately 1.5 million distinct CDR3 sequences detected, approximately 32% appear once; the ten largest clones hold approximately 10%.

The genes are TRBV11-2 and TRBJ1-5, with D unresolved. The clonotype comes from a woman aged 30 to 39 in good health. The specimen sequenced was blood. The DNA of the CDR3 is TGTGCCAGCGGGAGGTTAGGGAGCAATCAGCCCCAGCATTTT. Its protein is CASGRLGSNQPQHF.